Detailed here is one T cell receptor (beta chain). The specificity of this receptor is unknown. No much larger clone is present one base from it, and per-base qualities are unavailable. V lost 6 bases and J lost 5 bases; the stretch between them is 15 bases long. The cysteine opens and the phenylalanine closes a CDR3 of 14 amino acids. The read is trimmed to its CDR3 DNA, 42 bases read in frame from base 1. CDR1 is given as SEHNR and CDR2 as FQNEAQ, both from the germline V gene (reference sequence). The record originates from a study of shared clonotypes between healthy human individuals (dated by TCRdb to about 2020). With regard to the full study: Two women and a few men aged 18 to 49 years were included in the cohort. To estimate repertoire size and how much clonotypes are shared between individuals, the study performed deep sequencing of blood TCR repertoires from roughly five healthy adults. Leukapheresis yielded between about 0.94 and 10 billion PBMCs per donor. To increase sequencing depth and limit assay-specific biases, TCR repertoire library preparation and sequencing were carried out by different laboratories using diverse techniques. For each donor, CD4 naive and CD4 memory were each run on three plates, CD8 naive on two plates, and CD8 memory on one plate.

TCR CDR3 regions were amplified from genomic DNA by multiplex PCR using the deep immunoSEQ assay. Extracted genomic DNA from each cell subset was spread evenly across all wells of several immunoSEQ 96-well plates, with each plate serving as a replicate. For sorted subsets, approximately 190 ng of genomic DNA, equivalent to 25,000 to 35,000 T cell genomes, went into each replicate PCR. Purified libraries were measured with a Qubit 3.0 fluorometer, size-checked on a Bioanalyzer 2100, and measured again with the KAPA Library Quantification kit. Every immunoSEQ 96-well plate was sequenced on a dedicated single-read 150-cycle Illumina NextSeq 550 flow cell. As for how the authors treated the data: Because the immunoSEQ output included only junctional sequences and no quality scores, the filtering could not be the same as the filtering used for full-length reads. Sequences were annotated with PyIR, a Python wrapper for IgBLAST v1.9, and V/J genes and CDR3 were assigned using IMGT germline references. Any read was removed if the V/J assignment was weak (E-value above 1e-6), the CDR3 was missing, or the read contained stop codons, out-of-frame junctions, or ambiguous translated residues. A V3J clonotype was defined by an identical inferred V gene, J gene, and CDR3 amino acid sequence. Percentage overlap between repertoires was calculated by dividing the number of shared unique clonotypes by the size of the smaller repertoire. Three approaches were used to assess repertoire richness: RTK rarefaction, the Chao1 estimator, and Recon v2.1 estimates of unobserved clonotypes. OLGA was used to compute generation probabilities for all TCRbeta clonotypes that the gDNA method yielded from four donors. TCRdb obtained this table from immuneACCESS and retained in-frame rearrangements with V and J assigned. These tables miss some clones; where compared with another copy, unresolved V genes account for less than half of the shortfall, and the remainder is unexplained. That table is the source of V, J and clone size, and D and trimming were worked out from the DNA. Present in this sample are approximately 1.5 million clones, around 98.5% of which were seen just once. Together, the top ten hold over 0.3% of the sample.

The donors were healthy, HIV-negative adults with no recently reported acute infections or vaccinations. Only Caucasian adults living in Nashville, Tennessee, USA were represented among the donors. Magnetic negative selection was used to enrich CD4+ T cells, after which naive cells were positively selected on CD45RA and the negative fraction became the memory subset. Blood was obtained by leukapheresis, after which PBMCs were separated by Ficoll-Histopaque density gradient centrifugation and cryopreserved in liquid nitrogen vapor phase. Purity and quantity of every magnetically sorted T cell population were checked by analytical flow cytometry. Each sorted fraction had its genomic DNA isolated and then quantified by UV absorbance on a Nanodrop 2000c. What the study reported, not specific to this receptor: Pairwise subsampling led to the expectation that sequencing depth would affect the degree of clonotype sharing among donors. Larger estimated clonotype richness was generally found for naive subsets than for memory subsets. Incomplete sequencing was indicated by rarefaction of sorted-subset datasets, despite the large sequencing depth. Sharing across a few donors was observed for about 5% of naive CD4, over 3% of naive CD8, over 2% of memory CD4, and about 0.4% of memory CD8 clonotypes. Because the study included only a small number of donors, the genetic and exposure-history diversity represented was limited. Sampling was restricted to blood, and TCR repertoires in tissues likely differ from the TCR repertoires found in blood. Clonotypes shared by all four sorted-subset donors showed higher generation probabilities than non-shared clonotypes.

Sequencing input: naive CD4+ T cells sorted from blood. The cell subset or site label, read with the paper, signifies: CD45RA+ positively selected. This clonotype was obtained from a man aged 30-40 years in good health. The sequence joins TRBV7-9 to TRBJ2-3, with the D assignment possibly TRBD1 or TRBD2, given 5 matching bases for each. The CDR3 sequence is CASRPVGTGDTQYF. In nucleotide form, the sequence is TGTGCCAGCAGGCCGGTCGGGACCGGAGATACGCAGTATTTT.